This T cell receptor beta chain was identified in a study of regulatory T cells in long-lasting Graves disease. Sample time point: newly diagnosed GD, antithyroid drugs for less than 3 months. TCR sequences were obtained from RNA taken from PBMCs. The guidelines of the American Thyroid Association were the basis for diagnosing Graves' disease. The CDR3 length is 15 residues. The germline CDR1 and CDR2 sequences are SGHTA and FQGTGA. V was clipped by 4 bases and J by 2 bases, with 14 bases between them. Library construction for TCR beta used iRepertoire HTBI primers and Arm-PCR of CDR3 regions. In the source study's methods: Across the samples, identification revealed about 62 TRBV and over 12 TRBJ segments. Using its own MiXCR run on the multiplex PCR reads, TCRdb lists one record per CDR3 protein. The V and J calls come from TCRdb's annotation, not from the publication. This table has approximately 470,000 distinct CDR3 sequences, under 20% appearing once.

The same data also went into a second study, on T cells in Graves' hyperthyroidism and ophthalmopathy. This second study says: Investigators excluded patients with uncontrolled infection, other autoimmune disease, pregnancy or lactation. First-round RT-PCR with HTBI primers amplified the TCR CDR3 region.

This sequence joins TRBV7-3 and TRBJ2-5, with D perhaps given as TRBD1 or TRBD2 (5 bases each). This TCR came from a man in his forties with Graves disease. This sample comprised peripheral blood mononuclear cells (PBMCs), obtained at new diagnosis, from a patient treated with antithyroid drugs. As DNA, the CDR3 is TGTGCCAGCAGCTCGGGGCAGCCGGGACAAGAGACCCAGTACTTC. Translation: CASSSGQPGQETQYF. The entire variable domain, with the rest obtained from reference TRBV7-3 and TRBJ2-5, is as follows: GAGVSQTPSNKVTEKGKYVELRCDPISGHTALYWYRQSLGQGPEFLIYFQGTGAADDSGLPNDRFFAVRPEGSVSTLKIQRTERGDSAVYLCASSSGQPGQETQYFGPGTRLLVL.